This T cell receptor (beta chain) is from a study of T cell responses to AZD1222 COVID-19 vaccine. The CDR3 extends over 15 amino acids. CDR1 is SGHRS, CDR2 YFSETQ, per germline. The junction had 11 bases not matched to a gene; V was cut back by 2 bases and J by 8 bases. Sequencing used immunoSEQ multiplex PCR; TCRdb keeps in-frame clones, though not all of them. The sample has 120,000 or so clones, roughly 90% seen once. The chain links TRBV5-1 to TRBJ1-2; 8 bases fit TRBD1. This receptor was taken from an adult in good health. Sequenced material: peripheral blood, taken on day 0 of AZD1222 vaccination. The CDR3 coding sequence is TGCGCCAGCAGCTTAAGAACAGGGGGTGTCGACGGCTACACCTTC. Its protein is CASSLRTGGVDGYTF. Filled out from reference TRBV5-1 and TRBJ1-2, the complete variable domain reads KAGVTQTPRYLIKTRGQQVTLSCSPISGHRSVSWYQQTPGQGLQFLFEYFSETQRNKGNFPGRFSGRQFSNSRSEMNVSTLELGDSALYLCASSLRTGGVDGYTFGSGTRLTVV.